This T cell receptor beta chain was recovered during a study of regulatory T cells in long-lasting Graves disease. V was pared by 0 bases and J by 8 bases, with 5 bases of the junction left unmatched. Germline CDR1 reads MNHEY; CDR2 reads SVGAGI. The CDR3 spans 15 residues. In building TCR beta libraries, iRepertoire HTBI primers were used together with Arm-PCR of CDR3 regions. TCRdb ran MiXCR on the multiplex PCR reads and lists one entry per CDR3 protein. The sample includes 510,000 or so distinct CDR3 sequences, more than 10% of them seen just once. Time point noted: newly diagnosed GD, antithyroid drugs for less than 3 months. PBMCs were the source of the RNA used for TCR sequencing. This clonotype was detected ten times or more. The sample was also linked to a second study, of T cells in Graves' hyperthyroidism and ophthalmopathy.

This sequence originates from a woman younger than 45 with Graves disease. The rearrangement joins TRBV6-5 to TRBJ2-7; 12 positions match TRBD2. The source was peripheral blood mononuclear cells (PBMCs), collected at new diagnosis, from a patient treated with antithyroid drugs. The DNA for the CDR3 is TGTGCCAGCAGTTACTCGACTAGCGGGAGTGAAAAGCAGTACTTC. Its protein is CASSYSTSGSEKQYF.